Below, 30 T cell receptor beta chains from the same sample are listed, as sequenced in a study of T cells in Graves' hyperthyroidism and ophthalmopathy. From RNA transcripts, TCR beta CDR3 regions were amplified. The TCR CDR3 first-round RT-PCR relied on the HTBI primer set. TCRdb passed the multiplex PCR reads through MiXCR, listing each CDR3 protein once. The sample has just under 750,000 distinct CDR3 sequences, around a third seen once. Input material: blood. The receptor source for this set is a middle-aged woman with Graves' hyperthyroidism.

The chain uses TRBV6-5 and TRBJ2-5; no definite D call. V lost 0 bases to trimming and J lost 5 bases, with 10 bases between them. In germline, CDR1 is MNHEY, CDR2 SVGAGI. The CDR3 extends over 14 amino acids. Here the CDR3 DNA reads TGTGCCAGCAGTTACTCTGGGAACGAGGAGACCCAGTACTTC. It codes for CASSYSGNEETQYF.

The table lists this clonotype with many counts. CDR3 loop: CASNEQENYGYTF. CDR3 coding DNA: TGTGCCAGCAATGAACAGGAAAACTATGGCTACACCTTC. The chain carries TRBV6-5 and TRBJ1-2; D possibly corresponds to TRBD1 (5 bases). The germline CDR1 and CDR2 sequences are MNHEY and SVGAGI. V was cut by 7 bases and J by 2 bases, with 11 bases left in between. CDR3 size: 13 residues.

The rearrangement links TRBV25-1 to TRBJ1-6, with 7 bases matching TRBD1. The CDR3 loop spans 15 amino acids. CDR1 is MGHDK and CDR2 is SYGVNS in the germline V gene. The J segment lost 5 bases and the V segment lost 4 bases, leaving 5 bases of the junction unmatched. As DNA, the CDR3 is TGTGCCAGCAGTGCCTGGACAGGAGATAATTCACCCCTCCACTTT. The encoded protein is CASSAWTGDNSPLHF.

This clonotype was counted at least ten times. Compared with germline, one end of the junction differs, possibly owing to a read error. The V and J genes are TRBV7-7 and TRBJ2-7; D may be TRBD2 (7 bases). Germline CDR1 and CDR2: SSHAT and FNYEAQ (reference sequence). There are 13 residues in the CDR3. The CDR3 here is CASSLGRGHEQYF. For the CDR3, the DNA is TGTGCTAGCAGCCTGGGGCGGGGGCACGAGCAGTACTTC.

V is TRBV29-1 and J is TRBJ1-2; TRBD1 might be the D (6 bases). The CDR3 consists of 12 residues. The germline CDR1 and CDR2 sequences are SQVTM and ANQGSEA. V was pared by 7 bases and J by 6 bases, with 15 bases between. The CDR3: CSGSGTTNGYTF. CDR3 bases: TGCAGCGGCTCCGGGACAACTAATGGCTACACCTTC. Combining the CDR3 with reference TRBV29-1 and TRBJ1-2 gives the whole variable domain SAVISQKPSRDICQRGTSLTIQCQVDSQVTMMFWYRQQPGQSLTLIATANQGSEATYESGFVIDKFPISRPNLTFSTLTVSNMSPEDSSIYLCSGSGTTNGYTFGSGTRLTVV.

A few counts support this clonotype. Here the CDR3 DNA reads TGTGCCAGCAGCGACGGGACTAGCGGGGGAAGGCCCCAAGAGACCCAGTACTTC. It yields the protein CASSDGTSGGRPQETQYF. V and J are TRBV9 and TRBJ2-5, with 14 bases that match TRBD2. This CDR3 contains 18 residues. Germline CDR1 reads SGDLS; CDR2 reads YYNGEE. The V segment lost 3 bases and the J segment 1 base; nucleotides outside the gene matches: 8.

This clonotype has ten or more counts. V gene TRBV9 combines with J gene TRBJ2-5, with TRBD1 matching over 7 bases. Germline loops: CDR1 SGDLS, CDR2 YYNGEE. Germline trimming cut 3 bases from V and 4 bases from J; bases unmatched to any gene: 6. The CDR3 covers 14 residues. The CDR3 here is CASSERGRGETQYF. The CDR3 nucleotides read TGTGCCAGCAGCGAGAGGGGGCGAGGAGAGACCCAGTACTTC.

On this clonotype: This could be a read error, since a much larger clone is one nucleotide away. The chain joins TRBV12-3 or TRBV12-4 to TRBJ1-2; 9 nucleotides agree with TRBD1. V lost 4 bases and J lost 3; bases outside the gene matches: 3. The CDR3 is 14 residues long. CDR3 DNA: TGTGCCAGCAGTTACCGGACAGGGGACTATGGCTACACCTTC. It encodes CASSYRTGDYGYTF.

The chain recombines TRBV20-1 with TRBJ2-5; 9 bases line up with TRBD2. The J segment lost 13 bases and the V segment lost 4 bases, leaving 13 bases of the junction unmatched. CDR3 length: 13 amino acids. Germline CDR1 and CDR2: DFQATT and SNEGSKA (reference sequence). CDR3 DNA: TGCAGTGCTATGGGGCTAGCGGGACAGCGCTCGTACTTC. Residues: CSAMGLAGQRSYF.

The CDR3 DNA is TGCAGCGTTGAAGATCCCAGGGTGGATGGCTACACCTTC. It translates to CSVEDPRVDGYTF. V is TRBV29-1 and J is TRBJ1-2; a weak D match, TRBD1 (5 bases). Germline lookup yields CDR1 SQVTM and CDR2 ANQGSEA. CDR3 length: 13 amino acids. V was trimmed by 0 bases and J by 6 bases, leaving 11 bases between them. Together with reference TRBV29-1 and TRBJ1-2, the CDR3 gives the full variable domain: SAVISQKPSRDICQRGTSLTIQCQVDSQVTMMFWYRQQPGQSLTLIATANQGSEATYESGFVIDKFPISRPNLTFSTLTVSNMSPEDSSIYLCSVEDPRVDGYTFGSGTRLTVV.

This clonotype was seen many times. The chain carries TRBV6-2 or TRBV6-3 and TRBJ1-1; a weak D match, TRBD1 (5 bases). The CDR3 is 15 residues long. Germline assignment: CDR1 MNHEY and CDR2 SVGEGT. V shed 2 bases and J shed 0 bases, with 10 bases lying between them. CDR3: CASSYAGRMNTEAFF. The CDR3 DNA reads TGTGCCAGCAGTTACGCGGGACGGATGAACACTGAAGCTTTCTTT.

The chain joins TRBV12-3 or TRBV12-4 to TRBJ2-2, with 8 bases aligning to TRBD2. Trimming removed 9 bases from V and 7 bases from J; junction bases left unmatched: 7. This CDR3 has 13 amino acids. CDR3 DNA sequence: TGTGCCAGTACCGGACTAGCAGTCGGGGAGCTGTTTTTT. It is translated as CASTGLAVGELFF.

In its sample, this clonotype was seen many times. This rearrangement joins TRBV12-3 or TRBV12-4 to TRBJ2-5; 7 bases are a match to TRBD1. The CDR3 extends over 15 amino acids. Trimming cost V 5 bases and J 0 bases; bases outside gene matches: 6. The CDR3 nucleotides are TGTGCCAGCAGTCCCCCGGGACAGAACCAAGAGACCCAGTACTTC. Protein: CASSPPGQNQETQYF.

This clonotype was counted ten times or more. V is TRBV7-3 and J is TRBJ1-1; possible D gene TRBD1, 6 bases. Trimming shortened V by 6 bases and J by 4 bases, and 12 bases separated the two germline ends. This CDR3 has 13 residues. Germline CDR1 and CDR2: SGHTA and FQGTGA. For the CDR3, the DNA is TGTGCCAGCAGGTTGGGGGCGGGCACTGAAGCTTTCTTT. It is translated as CASRLGAGTEAFF.

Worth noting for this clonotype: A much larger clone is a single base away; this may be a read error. In DNA, the CDR3 is TGTGCCAGCAGCCCCGGTTGCTGTCGCTGCACCTTC. It encodes CASSPGCCRCTF. The rearrangement joins TRBV6-5 to TRBJ1-2, with D unresolved. Between the trimmed V and J ends, which lost 6 bases and 13 bases, there was a span of 18 bases. The CDR3 length is 12 residues. Germline values: CDR1 MNHEY, CDR2 SVGAGI.

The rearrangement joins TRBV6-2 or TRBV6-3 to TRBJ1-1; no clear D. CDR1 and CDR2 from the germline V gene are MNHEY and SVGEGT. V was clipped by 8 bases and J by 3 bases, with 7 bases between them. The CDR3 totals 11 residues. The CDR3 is CASGRYTEAFF. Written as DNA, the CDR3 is TGTGCCAGCGGACGGTACACTGAAGCTTTCTTT.

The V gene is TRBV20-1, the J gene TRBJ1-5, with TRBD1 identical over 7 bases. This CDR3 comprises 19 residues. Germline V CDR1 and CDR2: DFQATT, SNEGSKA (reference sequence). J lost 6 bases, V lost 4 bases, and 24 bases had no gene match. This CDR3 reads CSATGESRGQIRGAQPQHF. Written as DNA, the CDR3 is TGCAGTGCTACCGGTGAGAGTAGGGGGCAAATAAGGGGTGCTCAGCCCCAGCATTTT.

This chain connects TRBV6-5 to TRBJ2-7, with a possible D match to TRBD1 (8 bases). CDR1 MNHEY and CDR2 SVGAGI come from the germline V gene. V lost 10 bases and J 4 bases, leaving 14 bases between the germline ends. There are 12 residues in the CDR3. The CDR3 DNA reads TGTGCCACGAACAGGGGGGGTTACGAGCAGTACTTC. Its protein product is CATNRGGYEQYF.

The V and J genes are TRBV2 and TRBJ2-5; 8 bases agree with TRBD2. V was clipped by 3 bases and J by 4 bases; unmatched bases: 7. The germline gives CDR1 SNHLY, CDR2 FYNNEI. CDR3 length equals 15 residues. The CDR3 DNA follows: TGTGCCAGCAGTGAGGACGGGGGGGCAAGAGAGACCCAGTACTTC. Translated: CASSEDGGARETQYF. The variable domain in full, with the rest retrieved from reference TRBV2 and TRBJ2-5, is EPEVTQTPSHQVTQMGQEVILRCVPISNHLYFYWYRQILGQKVEFLVSFYNNEISEKSEIFDDQFSVERPDGSNFTLKIRSTKLEDSAMYFCASSEDGGARETQYFGPGTRLLVL.

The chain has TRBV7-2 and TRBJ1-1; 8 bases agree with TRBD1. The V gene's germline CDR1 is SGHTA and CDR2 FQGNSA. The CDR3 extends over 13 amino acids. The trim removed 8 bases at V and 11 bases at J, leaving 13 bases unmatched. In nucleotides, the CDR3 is TGTGCCAGCCGGCAGACCAGGGGGCGGGGGGCTTTCTTT. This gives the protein CASRQTRGRGAFF.

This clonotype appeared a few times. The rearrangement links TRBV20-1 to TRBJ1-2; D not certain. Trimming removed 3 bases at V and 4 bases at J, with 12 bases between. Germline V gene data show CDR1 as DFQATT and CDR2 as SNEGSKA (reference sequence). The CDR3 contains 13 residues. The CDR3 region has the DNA TGCAGTGCTAGCTCGACAAGGATCTATGGCTACACCTTC. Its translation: CSASSTRIYGYTF.

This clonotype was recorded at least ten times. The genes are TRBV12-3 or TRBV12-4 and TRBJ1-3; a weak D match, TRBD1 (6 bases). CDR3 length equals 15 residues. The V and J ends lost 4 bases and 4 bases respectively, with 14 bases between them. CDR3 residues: CASSYPGGEGNTIYF. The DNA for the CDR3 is TGTGCCAGCAGTTATCCCGGGGGCGAGGGAAACACCATATATTTT.

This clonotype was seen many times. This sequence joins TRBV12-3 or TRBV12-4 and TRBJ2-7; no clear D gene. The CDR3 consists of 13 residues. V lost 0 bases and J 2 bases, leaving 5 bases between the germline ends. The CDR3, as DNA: TGTGCCAGCAGTTTAGCGCAAGCCTACGAGCAGTACTTC. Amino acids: CASSLAQAYEQYF.

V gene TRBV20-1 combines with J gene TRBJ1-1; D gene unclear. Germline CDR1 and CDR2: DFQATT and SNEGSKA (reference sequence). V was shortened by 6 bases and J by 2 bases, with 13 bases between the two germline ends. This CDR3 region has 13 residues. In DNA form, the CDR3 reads TGCAGTGCCCCGCGGATACTCAACACTGAAGCTTTCTTT. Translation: CSAPRILNTEAFF.

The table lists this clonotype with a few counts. DNA of the CDR3: TGTGCCTGGAGGTCATCGGACAGGGGATGGGGTGATTCACCCCTCCACTTT. This gives the protein CAWRSSDRGWGDSPLHF. The chain has TRBV7-2 and TRBJ1-6, with 9 bases fitting TRBD1. Germline assignment: CDR1 SGHTA and CDR2 FQGNSA. This CDR3 is built from 17 residues. After removal of 11 bases from V and 8 bases from J, the junction contained 19 bases not matched to a gene.

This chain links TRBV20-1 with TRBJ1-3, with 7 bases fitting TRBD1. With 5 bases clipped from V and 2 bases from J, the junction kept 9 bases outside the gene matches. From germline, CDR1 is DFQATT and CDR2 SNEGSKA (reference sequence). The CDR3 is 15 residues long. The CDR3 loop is CSASDGQGAGNTIYF. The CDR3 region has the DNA TGCAGTGCTTCGGATGGGCAGGGGGCTGGAAACACCATATATTTT.

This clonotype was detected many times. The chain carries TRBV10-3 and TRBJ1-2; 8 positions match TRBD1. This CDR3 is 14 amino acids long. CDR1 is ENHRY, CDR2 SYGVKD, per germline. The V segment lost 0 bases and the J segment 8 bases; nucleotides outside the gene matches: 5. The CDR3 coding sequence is TGTGCCATCAGTGAGTCTGGCAGGGGGCGAGGCTACACCTTC. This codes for CAISESGRGRGYTF.

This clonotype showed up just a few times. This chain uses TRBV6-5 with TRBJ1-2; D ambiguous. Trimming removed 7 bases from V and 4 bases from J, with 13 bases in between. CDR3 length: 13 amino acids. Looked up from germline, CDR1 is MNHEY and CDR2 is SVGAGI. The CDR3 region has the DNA TGTGCCAGCAAGGATACAACGATCTATGGCTACACCTTC. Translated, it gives CASKDTTIYGYTF.

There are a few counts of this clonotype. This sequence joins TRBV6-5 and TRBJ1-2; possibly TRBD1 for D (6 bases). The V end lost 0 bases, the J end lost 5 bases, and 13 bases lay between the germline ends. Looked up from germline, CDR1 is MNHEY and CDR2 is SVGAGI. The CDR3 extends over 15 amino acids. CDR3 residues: CASSYSTGPGYGYTF. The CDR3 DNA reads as TGTGCCAGCAGTTACTCAACAGGGCCGGGGTATGGCTACACCTTC.

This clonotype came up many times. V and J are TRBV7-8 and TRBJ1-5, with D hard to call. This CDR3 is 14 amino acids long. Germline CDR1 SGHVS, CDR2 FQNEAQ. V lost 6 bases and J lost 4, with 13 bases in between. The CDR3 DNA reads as TGTGCCAGCAGACGCGACACTGTGAATCAGCCCCAGCATTTT. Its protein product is CASRRDTVNQPQHF.